These 27 T cell receptor beta chains originate from one sample sequenced in a study of Graves' ophthalmopathy and Graves' hyperthyroidism (dated by TCRdb to the late 2010s). The sequencer listed for this sample is Illumina HiSeq 2000. For repertoire sequencing, TCR beta CDR3 regions were amplified from RNA transcripts. The first round of RT-PCR was done with HTBI primers and the Qiagen OneStep RT-PCR kit, and was followed by a second round of multiplex PCR, then size selection and purification. TCRdb ran its own pipeline on the public reads, namely fastp trimming at Q25 and MiXCR clone calling, and kept in-frame beta chains. A single entry per CDR3 protein holds the most common genes and DNA from its merged rows. The sample contains 350,000 or so distinct CDR3 sequences, roughly a sixth of them found a single time. The ten most abundant clones make up 12% of the sample. Sequencing was performed on peripheral blood. The receptor set was obtained from an adult man with Graves' ophthalmopathy.

This clonotype was counted at least ten times. This rearrangement joins TRBV2 to TRBJ1-6; 7 bases fit TRBD1. Germline CDR1 reads SNHLY; CDR2 reads FYNNEI. This CDR3 has 17 residues. Unmatched junction bases numbered 14, after V lost 6 bases and J lost 6 bases. CDR3 DNA: TGTGCCAGCAGCGAAACTTCAGGGGGGTTGAGTAATTCACCCCTCCACTTT. It yields the protein CASSETSGGLSNSPLHF.

This clonotype has a handful of counts. This may be a read error, as it is one base from a much larger clone. The rearrangement links TRBV25-1 to TRBJ1-3, with D perhaps TRBD1 (5 bases). The CDR3 is 15 amino acids. Germline V lookup: CDR1 MGHDK, CDR2 SYGVNS. The CDR3 loop reads CGSRRGTGSGNTIYF. DNA of the CDR3: TGTGGCAGCAGACGAGGGACTGGCTCTGGAAACACCATATATTTT.

This clonotype was counted at least ten times. The rearrangement uses TRBV28 and TRBJ2-7; D is ambiguous. CDR1 and CDR2 (germline): MDHEN, SYDVKM. The CDR3 length is 16 residues. Trimming left V 3 bases short and J 0 bases short, with 15 bases between. CDR3 sequence reads: CASSFHSESYSYEQYF. The CDR3 DNA reads as TGTGCCAGCAGTTTCCACAGCGAGAGTTACTCCTACGAGCAGTACTTC.

This clonotype was seen repeatedly, ten times or more. The chain employs TRBV20-1 and TRBJ1-5; 8 bases line up with TRBD1. Germline V gene sequence: CDR1 DFQATT, CDR2 SNEGSKA (reference sequence). V lost 1 base to trimming and J lost 5 bases; unmatched junction nucleotides: 7. CDR3 length: 15 residues. The CDR3: CSARVDGTGHQPQHF. Written as DNA, the CDR3 is TGCAGTGCTAGAGTAGACGGGACAGGCCATCAGCCCCAGCATTTT.

The sample holds a few counts of this clonotype. The genes are TRBV6-1 and TRBJ2-7; 8 bases agree with TRBD2. V was pared by 7 bases and J by 0 bases, with 11 bases of the junction left unmatched. The CDR3 runs 16 residues. CDR1 MNHNS and CDR2 SASEGT come from the germline V gene. The CDR3 bases are TGTGCCAGCACCGAAAGGACTAGCCGAAGCTCCTACGAGCAGTACTTC. This translates into CASTERTSRSSYEQYF.

DNA of the CDR3: TGTGCCAGCAGCTCCGGGACAGGGGGCGGAGGCTATGGCTACACCTTC. It is translated as CASSSGTGGGGYGYTF. The chain combines TRBV27 with TRBJ1-2; 12 bases line up with TRBD1. This CDR3 is built from 16 residues. V shed 6 bases and J 4 bases; nucleotides not matched to a gene: 9. Germline-derived CDR1 and CDR2 are MNHEY and SMNVEV (reference sequence).

This clonotype was counted many times. The chain couples TRBV24-1 to TRBJ1-1; perhaps TRBD1 as D (5 bases). Trimming left V 10 bases short and J 6 bases short, with 17 bases between. The germline V gene encodes CDR1 KGHDR and CDR2 SFDVKD. The CDR3 covers 13 residues. The CDR3 DNA reads as TGTGCCACGCGGGCCCGGGGGGTCCCTGAAGCTTTCTTT. Its protein is CATRARGVPEAFF.

The table lists this clonotype with many counts. An end of the junction differs from the germline gene, which may be a read error. V usage is TRBV7-9 and J usage is TRBJ1-2; D call uncertain. The CDR3 spans 14 residues. Germline V gene data show CDR1 as SEHNR and CDR2 as FQNEAQ (reference sequence). Written as DNA, the CDR3 is TGTGCCAGTAGCTTAATAGAGAATAACTATGGCTACACCTTC. This codes for CASSLIENNYGYTF.

This clonotype was counted many times. This chain links TRBV7-3 with TRBJ2-5, with D hard to call. The V end lost 5 bases, the J end lost 1 base, and 8 bases lay between the germline ends. CDR1 is SGHTA and CDR2 is FQGTGA in the germline V gene. The CDR3 totals 13 residues. This CDR3 reads CASSATVQETQYF. The CDR3, as DNA: TGTGCCAGCAGCGCTACGGTCCAAGAGACCCAGTACTTC.

The rearrangement links TRBV28 to TRBJ1-6; D gene uncertain. Trimming took off 5 bases at V and 11 bases at J, with 16 bases between the two ends. The CDR3 extends over 14 amino acids. Germline lookup yields CDR1 MDHEN and CDR2 SYDVKM. CDR3 nucleotide sequence: TGTGCCAGCAGTCAGCCGCGCGGATACCCACCCCTCCACTTT. Encoded protein: CASSQPRGYPPLHF.

This clonotype was counted many times. V usage is TRBV14 and J usage is TRBJ2-7; TRBD1 matches at 11 bases. Looked up from germline, CDR1 is SGHDN and CDR2 is FVKESK. This CDR3 has 16 amino acids. V shed 0 bases, J shed 4 bases, and the junction held 5 bases outside the gene matches. The CDR3 region is CASSQDRDRGYYEQYF. CDR3 nucleotides: TGTGCCAGCAGCCAAGACCGGGACAGGGGGTATTACGAGCAGTACTTC.

This sequence joins TRBV3-1 and TRBJ2-7; 9 bases agree with TRBD2. The CDR3 consists of 15 residues. Germline loops: CDR1 LGHDT, CDR2 YNNKEL (reference sequence). Unmatched junction bases numbered 5, after V lost 0 bases and J lost 5 bases. Here the CDR3 DNA reads TGTGCCAGCAGCCAAGATTCGCGGGAGGGGAACGAGCAGTACTTC. It codes for CASSQDSREGNEQYF.

In this sample, this clonotype turned up many times. The V call is TRBV6-1, the J call TRBJ2-7; TRBD1 aligns across 7 bases. This CDR3 spans 12 amino acids. After removal of 8 bases from V and 6 bases from J, the junction contained 7 bases not matched to a gene. Germline V gives CDR1 MNHNS, CDR2 SASEGT. CDR3 coding DNA: TGTGCCAGCCTTGACAGGGCCGCCGAGCAGTACTTC. Its protein product is CASLDRAAEQYF.

A note on this clonotype: A read error may explain this, as a much larger clone is one base away. The missing conserved phenylalanine or tryptophan at the end of this CDR3 makes a read error likely. This chain uses TRBV20-1 with TRBJ2-7; a weak D match, TRBD2 (5 bases). Per the germline V gene, CDR1 is DFQATT and CDR2 is SNEGSKA (reference sequence). V dropped 2 bases and J dropped 1 base, with 9 bases sitting between them. The CDR3 totals 13 residues. The CDR3 reads CSARSGVSYEQYI. The DNA for the CDR3 is TGCAGTGCTAGATCCGGGGTATCCTACGAGCAGTACATC.

The chain combines TRBV12-3 or TRBV12-4 with TRBJ2-5; D unclear. The CDR3 sequence is 13 residues long. Trimming took 5 bases from V and 2 from J, leaving 9 bases between them. The CDR3 DNA reads TGTGCCAGCAGTGGAAATGGGCAAGAGACCCAGTACTTC. Translated: CASSGNGQETQYF.

This clonotype was found many times. The chain joins TRBV11-2 to TRBJ2-5, with D hard to call. This CDR3 spans 12 amino acids. The ends were cut back, 0 bases at V and 8 bases at J, with 7 bases in the middle. Germline CDR1 is SGHAT and CDR2 is FQNNGV. The DNA for the CDR3 is TGTGCCAGCAGCTTAGACGGGTTTACCCAGTACTTC. Translated: CASSLDGFTQYF.

This clonotype was counted between two and nine times. The chain joins TRBV30 to TRBJ2-2; 10 positions match TRBD2. CDR1 GTSNPN and CDR2 SVGIG come from the germline V gene (reference sequence). The CDR3 has 15 amino acids. With V trimmed by 4 bases and J by 7 bases, 9 bases remained unmatched. The chain's CDR3 is CAWNSGGAGIGELFF. The CDR3 DNA sequence: TGTGCCTGGAACAGCGGGGGGGCCGGAATCGGGGAGCTGTTTTTT.

At least ten counts were recorded for this clonotype. This chain joins TRBV6-2 or TRBV6-3 and TRBJ1-5; the D is unclear. The CDR3 is made up of 14 amino acids. V was clipped by 5 bases and J by 6 bases, with 14 bases between them. CDR1 is MNHEY and CDR2 is SVGEGT in the germline V gene. CDR3 nucleotide sequence: TGTGCCAGCAGTACCCCGGACTCGGTTCAGCCCCAGCATTTT. Residues: CASSTPDSVQPQHF.

This clonotype has a count of ten or more. J is TRBJ2-7 and V is TRBV28; 9 bases line up with TRBD2. The trim removed 4 bases at V and 7 bases at J, leaving 11 bases unmatched. The CDR3 sequence is 15 residues long. CDR1 is MDHEN, CDR2 SYDVKM, per germline. The CDR3, as DNA: TGTGCCAGCAGTTCGGCTAGCGGGAACCGGTTTGAGCAGTACTTC. This codes for CASSSASGNRFEQYF.

The sample holds many counts of this clonotype. The genes are TRBV27 and TRBJ1-2; D unresolved. Between the trimmed V and J ends, which lost 1 base and 8 bases, there was a span of 8 bases. The CDR3 is 12 residues long. CDR1 and CDR2 from the germline V gene are MNHEY and SMNVEV (reference sequence). The CDR3 DNA reads as TGTGCCAGCAGTTTATTCCGGGTCGGCTACACCTTC. This codes for CASSLFRVGYTF.

This clonotype was counted at least ten times. V and J are TRBV4-2 and TRBJ2-7; TRBD2 matches 8 bases. After removal of 0 bases from V and 2 bases from J, the junction contained 9 bases not matched to a gene. Germline assignment: CDR1 LGHNA and CDR2 YNFKEQ. There are 17 residues in the CDR3. The DNA for the CDR3 is TGTGCCAGCAGCCAAGAGCATGTTAGCGGGGTCGCCTACGAGCAGTACTTC. Protein: CASSQEHVSGVAYEQYF.

This rearrangement joins TRBV20-1 to TRBJ1-1; the D gene is possibly TRBD1 (6 bases). The V end lost 6 bases, the J end lost 2 bases, and 10 bases lay between the germline ends. CDR3 length equals 12 residues. Germline V gene data show CDR1 as DFQATT and CDR2 as SNEGSKA (reference sequence). In nucleotides, the CDR3 is TGCAGTGCAGGACAGACCAACACTGAAGCTTTCTTT. It translates to CSAGQTNTEAFF.

This clonotype has a count of ten or more. This rearrangement joins TRBV11-2 to TRBJ2-7; TRBD2 might be the D (5 bases). Trimming pared 3 bases from V and 3 bases from J, leaving 12 bases between. CDR3 length: 14 amino acids. Looked up from germline, CDR1 is SGHAT and CDR2 is FQNNGV. CDR3 sequence (DNA): TGTGCCAGCAGCTTCCTGACTACCGACTACGAGCAGTACTTC. Translating it yields CASSFLTTDYEQYF.

This clonotype was picked up many times. The rearrangement joins TRBV30 to TRBJ1-1; D may be TRBD1 (5 bases). CDR3 size: 11 residues. V gave up 7 bases and J gave up 1 base, with 7 bases separating them. Germline V gives CDR1 GTSNPN, CDR2 SVGIG (reference sequence). The CDR3 coding sequence is TGTGCCTCGGGGGGGAACACTGAAGCTTTCTTT. Translation: CASGGNTEAFF.

This clonotype was picked up many times. This rearrangement joins TRBV12-3 or TRBV12-4 to TRBJ1-2; the D gene is possibly TRBD1 (5 bases). The CDR3 is made up of 20 amino acids. V gave up 1 base and J gave up 3 bases, with 27 bases separating them. The chain's CDR3 is CASSLVHLGRTTISHYGYTF. The CDR3 DNA is TGTGCCAGCAGTTTAGTCCACCTCGGGCGGACAACTATCTCGCACTATGGCTACACCTTC.

The sample holds many counts of this clonotype. The V and J genes are TRBV19 and TRBJ1-5; D perhaps matches TRBD1 (5 bases). Germline V gives CDR1 LNHDA, CDR2 SQIVND (reference sequence). V lost 7 bases and J 4 bases, leaving 17 bases between the germline ends. The CDR3 has 15 residues. The CDR3 DNA is TGTGCCAGTACCCCTATGGCGGGGGGGAATCAGCCCCAGCATTTT. This codes for CASTPMAGGNQPQHF.

At least ten counts were recorded for this clonotype. Given a much more abundant clone one base away, this may be a read error. The rearrangement links TRBV7-2 to TRBJ2-7, with TRBD1 matching 8 bases. CDR3 size: 14 residues. CDR1 SGHTA and CDR2 FQGNSA come from the germline V gene. The V gene end was trimmed by 5 bases and the J gene end by 6 bases; junction bases not matched to a gene: 9. The CDR3 region is CASSPDRGVREQYF. CDR3 bases: TGTGCCAGCAGCCCCGACAGGGGCGTCCGCGAGCAGTACTTC. Using reference TRBV7-2 and TRBJ2-7 for the parts outside the CDR3, the full variable domain is GAGVSQSPSNKVTEKGKDVELRCDPISGHTALYWYRQSLGQGLEFLIYFQGNSAPDKSGLPSDRFSAERTGGSVSTLTIQRTQQEDSAVYLCASSPDRGVREQYFGPGTRLTVT.